The source of this TCR beta chain is a study of shared clonotypes between healthy human individuals. Study-wide results and caveats: Read depth was anticipated to influence clonotype sharing among donors.

This table comes from immunoSEQ multiplex PCR, and its TCRdb copy is limited to in-frame clones, with some not included. In the table there are millions of clones, approximately 92% of which are singletons. Concerning this clone: The antigen is undetermined.

The sequence derives from a man aged 18 to 30 in good health. Sequencing used naive CD4+ T cells sorted from blood. The sample's subset: CD45RA+ positively selected.

The CDR3 DNA reads as TGTGCCAGCTCACCGACGACAGAGATCAATGAAAAACTGTTTTTT. This encodes CASSPTTEINEKLFF. The chain has TRBV18 and TRBJ1-4; D is perhaps TRBD1 (5 bases). V was pared by 3 bases and J by 5 bases, with 13 bases between. Germline loops: CDR1 KGHSH, CDR2 LQKENI. The CDR3 loop spans 15 amino acids.